Detailed here is one TCR beta chain. Its antigen is still unknown. Nashville, Tennessee was home to all donors, each a Caucasian adult. The record originates from a study of shared clonotypes between healthy human individuals. Study background: Each donor had three CD4 naive, three CD4 memory, two CD8 naive and one CD8 memory plate.

Germline trimming cut 5 bases from V and 1 base from J; bases unmatched to any gene: 16. This CDR3 region has 19 residues. Germline V gives CDR1 MDHEN, CDR2 SYDVKM. TCRdb's copy holds only in-frame clones and misses some; the assay was immunoSEQ multiplex PCR. Here the sample spans 500,000 or so clones, 90% to 96% being singletons. Study-level findings and limits: When naive CD4 clonotypes were compared across a handful of donors, approximately 5% were shared. Non-shared clonotypes displayed generation probabilities falling below those of clonotypes present in all four donors.

The material sequenced was naive CD4+ T cells sorted from blood. This sample's subset: CD45RA+ positively selected. J is TRBJ1-5 and V is TRBV28, with TRBD1 identical over 8 bases. The TCR originated in a woman in her thirties in good health. For the CDR3, the DNA is TGTGCCAGCAGTCAAAAATCGTGGGCAGGGGGCATGAGCAATCAGCCCCAGCATTTT. It specifies CASSQKSWAGGMSNQPQHF.